Listed here is a single TCR beta chain. What it binds is not known. This sample is drawn from a study of T cell responses to AZD1222 COVID-19 vaccine. The CDR3 runs 15 residues. Germline values: CDR1 GTSNPN, CDR2 SVGIG (reference sequence). The J segment lost 1 base and the V segment lost 0 bases, leaving 5 bases of the junction unmatched. Study-wide points: Spike-specific TCR breadth rose after two AZD1222 doses, and depth rose as well.

The method was immunoSEQ multiplex PCR; TCRdb's version includes in-frame clones alone and lacks a portion of them. The sample has 150,000 or so clones; 90% are singletons. The sequenced sample was peripheral blood, obtained on day 0 of AZD1222 vaccination. The V and J genes are TRBV30 and TRBJ1-1, with 7 bases that match TRBD1. The receptor comes from an adult in good health. The CDR3: CAWSVRGTANTEAFF. As DNA, the CDR3 is TGTGCCTGGAGTGTCCGAGGGACAGCGAACACTGAAGCTTTCTTT.